This T cell receptor (beta chain) was recovered during a study of blood T cell repertoires in COVID-19. Study details: Both acute and convalescent COVID-19 samples were obtained from the United States, Italy and Spain.

CDR1 is GTSNPN, CDR2 SVGIG, per germline (reference sequence). V was pared by 2 bases and J by 9 bases, with 7 bases of the junction left unmatched. This CDR3 region has 14 residues. Original methodology: Amplification with reference gene primers provided the estimates of nucleated cell counts. Assay: immunoSEQ multiplex PCR; the TCRdb copy retains only in-frame clones and omits some. V and J calls and clone size are copied from that table; D and trimming were computed from the DNA. The repertoire holds roughly 230,000 clones, with roughly four fifths as singletons. The receptor was derived from a woman aged 45-59 years with acute or convalescent COVID-19. The J gene is TRBJ2-1, the V gene TRBV30; TRBD1 aligns across 10 bases. Specimen: peripheral blood. The CDR3 region is CAWSRTGGFVEQFF. In DNA, the CDR3 is TGTGCCTGGAGTCGGACAGGGGGTTTCGTTGAGCAGTTCTTC.